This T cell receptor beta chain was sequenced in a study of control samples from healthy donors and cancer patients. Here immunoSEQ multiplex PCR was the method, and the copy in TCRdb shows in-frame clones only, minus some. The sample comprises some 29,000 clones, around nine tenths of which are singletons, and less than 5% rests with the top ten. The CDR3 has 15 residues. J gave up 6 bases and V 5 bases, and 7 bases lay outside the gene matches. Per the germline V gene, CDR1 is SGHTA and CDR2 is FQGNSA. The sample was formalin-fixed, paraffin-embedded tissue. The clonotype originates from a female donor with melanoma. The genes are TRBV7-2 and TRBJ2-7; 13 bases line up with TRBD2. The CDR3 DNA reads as TGTGCCAGCAGCAGACTAGCGGGAGGCTCCCTCGAGCAGTACTTC. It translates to CASSRLAGGSLEQYF.